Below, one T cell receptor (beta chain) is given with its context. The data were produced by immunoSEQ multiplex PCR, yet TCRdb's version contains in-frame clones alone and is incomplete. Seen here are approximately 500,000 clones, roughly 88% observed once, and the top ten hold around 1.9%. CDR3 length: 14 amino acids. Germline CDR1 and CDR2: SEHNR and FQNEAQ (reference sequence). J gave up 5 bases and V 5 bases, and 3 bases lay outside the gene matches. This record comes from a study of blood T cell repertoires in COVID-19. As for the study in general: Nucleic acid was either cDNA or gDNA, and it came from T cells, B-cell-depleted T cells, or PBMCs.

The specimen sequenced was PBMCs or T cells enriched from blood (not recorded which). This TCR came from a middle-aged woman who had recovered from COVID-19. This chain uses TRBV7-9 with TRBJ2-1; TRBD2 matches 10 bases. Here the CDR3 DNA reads TGTGCCAGCAGCCCTAGCGGGAGAAACAATGAGCAGTTCTTC. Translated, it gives CASSPSGRNNEQFF.